This T cell receptor (beta chain) was profiled in a study of Ad26.COV2.S vaccination and SARS-CoV-2 variants. Specified treatment: 15 to 20 received Ad26.COV2.S at low or high dose, single or two shots; roughly five received placebo; per-sample allocation not given. Samples came from day 63 after the first vaccine or placebo injection. Participants' vaccine, an Ad26 vector, delivered Wuhan-strain SARS-CoV-2 spike. V shed 1 base and J 3 bases; nucleotides not matched to a gene: 2. The CDR3 length is 14 residues. Germline V gives CDR1 MNHEY, CDR2 SVGAGI. Only in-frame clones appear in the TCRdb table, and some are missing; sequencing was by immunoSEQ multiplex PCR. The data hold around 380,000 clones, with about nine tenths observed a single time.

The TCR comes from a person aged 18 to 65 who received the Ad26.COV2.S COVID-19 vaccine or a placebo. This specimen consisted of peripheral blood, obtained in a trial of Ad26.COV2.S vaccine versus placebo. The rearrangement links TRBV6-5 to TRBJ2-5; 7 bases match TRBD1. The CDR3 bases are TGTGCCAGCAGTTACTGGGACAGCAAAGAGACCCAGTACTTC. It is translated as CASSYWDSKETQYF.